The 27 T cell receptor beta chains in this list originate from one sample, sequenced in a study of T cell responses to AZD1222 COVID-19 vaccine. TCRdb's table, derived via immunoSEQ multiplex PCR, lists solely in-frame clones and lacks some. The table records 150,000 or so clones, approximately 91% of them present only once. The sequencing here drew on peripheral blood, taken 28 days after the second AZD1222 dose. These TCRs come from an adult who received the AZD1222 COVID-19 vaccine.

DNA of the CDR3: TGTGCCAGCAGCGTAGGGACTAGCGGGAGGTTCGATGAGCAGTTCTTC. Translation: CASSVGTSGRFDEQFF. The rearrangement links TRBV9 to TRBJ2-1, with 14 bases that match TRBD2. Germline assignment: CDR1 SGDLS and CDR2 YYNGEE. CDR3 size: 16 residues. Trimming cost V 0 bases and J 8 bases; bases outside gene matches: 4.

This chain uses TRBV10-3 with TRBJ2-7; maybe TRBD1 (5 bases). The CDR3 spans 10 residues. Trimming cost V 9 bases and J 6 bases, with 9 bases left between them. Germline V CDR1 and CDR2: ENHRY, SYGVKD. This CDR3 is CAIGASEQYF. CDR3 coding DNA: TGTGCCATTGGGGCGTCCGAGCAGTACTTC.

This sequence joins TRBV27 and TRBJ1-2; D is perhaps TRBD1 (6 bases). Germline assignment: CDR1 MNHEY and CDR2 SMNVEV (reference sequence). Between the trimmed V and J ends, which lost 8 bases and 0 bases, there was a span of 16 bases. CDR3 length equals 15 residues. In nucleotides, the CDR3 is TGTGCCAGCGGAGGACAGCAAAATTCTAACTATGGCTACACCTTC. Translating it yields CASGGQQNSNYGYTF.

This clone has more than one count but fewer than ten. This CDR3 is CASRFRTASYGYTF. In DNA form, the CDR3 reads TGCGCCAGCAGATTCAGGACAGCCTCCTATGGCTACACCTTC. The J gene is TRBJ1-2, the V gene TRBV5-1; D is perhaps TRBD1 (6 bases). The CDR3 covers 14 residues. CDR1 is SGHRS, CDR2 YFSETQ, per germline. With 5 bases removed from V and 4 bases from J, the gap between germline ends came to 15 bases.

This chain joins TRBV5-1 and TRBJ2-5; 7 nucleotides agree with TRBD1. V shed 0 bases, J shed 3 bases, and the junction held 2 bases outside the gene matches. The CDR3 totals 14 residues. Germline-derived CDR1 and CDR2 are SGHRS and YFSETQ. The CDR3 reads CASSLAGTEETQYF. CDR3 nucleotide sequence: TGCGCCAGCAGCTTGGCCGGGACAGAAGAGACCCAGTACTTC.

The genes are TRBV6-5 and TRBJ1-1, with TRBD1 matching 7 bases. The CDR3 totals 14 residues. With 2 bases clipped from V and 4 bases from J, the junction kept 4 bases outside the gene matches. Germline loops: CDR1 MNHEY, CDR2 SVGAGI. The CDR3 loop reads CASSYTQGGTEAFF. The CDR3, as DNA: TGTGCCAGCAGTTACACCCAGGGGGGCACTGAAGCTTTCTTT.

CDR3 loop: CASSQEDSDNSPLHF. DNA for the CDR3: TGCGCCAGCAGCCAAGAGGACAGCGATAATTCACCCCTCCACTTT. The chain couples TRBV4-1 to TRBJ1-6; D might be TRBD1 (6 bases). The ends were cut back, 0 bases at V and 5 bases at J, with 8 bases in the middle. The V gene's germline CDR1 is MGHRA and CDR2 YSYEKL. The CDR3 contains 15 residues.

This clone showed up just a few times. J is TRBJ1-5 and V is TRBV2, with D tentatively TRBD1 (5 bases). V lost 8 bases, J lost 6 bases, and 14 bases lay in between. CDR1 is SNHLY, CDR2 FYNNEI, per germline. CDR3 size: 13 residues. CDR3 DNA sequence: TGTGCCAGCCTAGGGGCTCGGGGTCAGCCCCAGCATTTT. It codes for CASLGARGQPQHF.

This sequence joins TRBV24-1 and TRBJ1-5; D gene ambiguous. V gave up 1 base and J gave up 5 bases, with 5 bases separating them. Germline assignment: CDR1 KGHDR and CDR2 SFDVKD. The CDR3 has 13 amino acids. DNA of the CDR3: TGTGCCACCAGTGATTTTGGAGATCAGCCCCAGCATTTT. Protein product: CATSDFGDQPQHF.

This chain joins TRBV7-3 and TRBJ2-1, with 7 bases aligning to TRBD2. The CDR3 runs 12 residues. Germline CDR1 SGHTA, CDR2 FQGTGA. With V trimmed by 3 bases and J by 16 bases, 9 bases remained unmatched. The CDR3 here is CASSFVAGVRFF. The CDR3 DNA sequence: TGTGCCAGCAGCTTTGTTGCGGGAGTTCGATTCTTC.

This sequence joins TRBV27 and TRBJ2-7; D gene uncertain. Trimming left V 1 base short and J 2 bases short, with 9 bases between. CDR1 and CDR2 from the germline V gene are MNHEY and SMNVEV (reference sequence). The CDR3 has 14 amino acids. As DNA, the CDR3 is TGTGCCAGCAGTTTATACGCGGCCGCCTACGAGCAGTACTTC. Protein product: CASSLYAAAYEQYF.

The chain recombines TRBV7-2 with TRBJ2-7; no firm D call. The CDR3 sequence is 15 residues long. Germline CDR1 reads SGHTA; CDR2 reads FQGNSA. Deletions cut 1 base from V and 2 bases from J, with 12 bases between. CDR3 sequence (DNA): TGTGCCAGCAGCTTAGGTTCTGGAAGCCCCTACGAGCAGTACTTC. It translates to CASSLGSGSPYEQYF.

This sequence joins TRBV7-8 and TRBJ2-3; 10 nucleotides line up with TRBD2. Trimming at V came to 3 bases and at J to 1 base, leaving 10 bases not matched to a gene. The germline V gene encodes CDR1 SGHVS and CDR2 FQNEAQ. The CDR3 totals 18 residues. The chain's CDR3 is CASSLSRLSGGGTDTQYF. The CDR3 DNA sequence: TGTGCCAGCAGCTTGTCCCGCTTGAGCGGGGGGGGCACAGATACGCAGTATTTT.

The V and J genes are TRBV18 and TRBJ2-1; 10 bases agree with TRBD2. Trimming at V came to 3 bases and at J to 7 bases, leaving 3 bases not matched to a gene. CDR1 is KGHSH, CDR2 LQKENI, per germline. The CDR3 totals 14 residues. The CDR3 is CASSPKREGNEQFF. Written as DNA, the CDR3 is TGTGCCAGCTCACCGAAGCGGGAGGGTAATGAGCAGTTCTTC.

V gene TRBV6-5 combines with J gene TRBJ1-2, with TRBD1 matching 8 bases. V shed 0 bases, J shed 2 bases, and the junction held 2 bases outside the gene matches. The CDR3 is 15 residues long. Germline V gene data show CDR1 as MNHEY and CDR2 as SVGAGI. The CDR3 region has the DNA TGTGCCAGCAGTTACTCGACAGGGGAAAACTATGGCTACACCTTC. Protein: CASSYSTGENYGYTF.

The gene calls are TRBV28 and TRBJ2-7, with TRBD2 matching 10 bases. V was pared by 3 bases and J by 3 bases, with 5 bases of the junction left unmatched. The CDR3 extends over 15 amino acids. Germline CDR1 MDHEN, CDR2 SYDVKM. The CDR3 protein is CASSFLSGRLYEQYF. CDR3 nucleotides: TGTGCCAGCAGTTTCCTTAGCGGGAGGCTCTACGAGCAGTACTTC.

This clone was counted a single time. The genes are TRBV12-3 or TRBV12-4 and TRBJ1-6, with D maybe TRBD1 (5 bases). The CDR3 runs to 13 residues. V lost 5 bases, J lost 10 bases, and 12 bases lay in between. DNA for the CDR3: TGTGCCAGCAGTAGAGGGACCGCGTCACCCCTCCACTTT. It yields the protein CASSRGTASPLHF.

This CDR3 is CASSIRGWEQYF. The CDR3 DNA reads as TGTGCCAGCAGCATCAGGGGGTGGGAGCAGTACTTC. The V call is TRBV27, the J call TRBJ2-7; 7 bases fit TRBD1. This CDR3 comprises 12 residues. Germline CDR1 and CDR2: MNHEY and SMNVEV (reference sequence). The junction had 6 bases not matched to a gene; V was cut back by 6 bases and J by 7 bases.

DNA of the CDR3: TGTGCCAGCAGCGGCGCGGTTTATTCACCCCTCCACTTT. Translation gives CASSGAVYSPLHF. The chain is built from TRBV7-2 and TRBJ1-6; D is unclear. The CDR3 is made up of 13 amino acids. In germline, CDR1 is SGHTA, CDR2 FQGNSA. V was trimmed by 5 bases and J by 8 bases, leaving 10 bases between them.

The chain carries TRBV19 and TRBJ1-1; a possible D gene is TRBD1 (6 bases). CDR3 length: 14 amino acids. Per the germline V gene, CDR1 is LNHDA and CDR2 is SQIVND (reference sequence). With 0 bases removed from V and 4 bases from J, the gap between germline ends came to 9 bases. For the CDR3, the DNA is TGTGCCAGTAGTATAGACAGGGGAATCACTGAAGCTTTCTTT. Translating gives CASSIDRGITEAFF.

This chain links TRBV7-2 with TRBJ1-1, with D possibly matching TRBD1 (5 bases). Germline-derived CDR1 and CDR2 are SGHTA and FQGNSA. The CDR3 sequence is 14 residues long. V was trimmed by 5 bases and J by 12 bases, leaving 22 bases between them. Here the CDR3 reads CASSPTGRGWSPFF. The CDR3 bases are TGTGCCAGCAGCCCCACCGGGAGGGGCTGGTCGCCTTTCTTT. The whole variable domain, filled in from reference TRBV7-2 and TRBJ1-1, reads GAGVSQSPSNKVTEKGKDVELRCDPISGHTALYWYRQSLGQGLEFLIYFQGNSAPDKSGLPSDRFSAERTGGSVSTLTIQRTQQEDSAVYLCASSPTGRGWSPFFGQGTRLTVV.

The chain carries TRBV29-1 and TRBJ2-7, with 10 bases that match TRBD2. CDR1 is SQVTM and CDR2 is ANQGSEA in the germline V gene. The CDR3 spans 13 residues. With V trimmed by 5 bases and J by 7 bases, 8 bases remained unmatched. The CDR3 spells CSVLSGGAVEQYF. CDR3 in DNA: TGCAGCGTTCTAAGCGGGGGGGCGGTAGAGCAGTACTTC.

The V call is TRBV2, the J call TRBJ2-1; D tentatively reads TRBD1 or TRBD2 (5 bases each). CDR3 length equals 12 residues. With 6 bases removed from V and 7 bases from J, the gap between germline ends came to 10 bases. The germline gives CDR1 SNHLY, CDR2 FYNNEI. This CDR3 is CASSPGPNEQFF. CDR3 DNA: TGTGCCAGCAGCCCGGGACCTAATGAGCAGTTCTTC. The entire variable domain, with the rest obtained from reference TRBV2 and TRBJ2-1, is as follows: EPEVTQTPSHQVTQMGQEVILRCVPISNHLYFYWYRQILGQKVEFLVSFYNNEISEKSEIFDDQFSVERPDGSNFTLKIRSTKLEDSAMYFCASSPGPNEQFFGPGTRLTVL.

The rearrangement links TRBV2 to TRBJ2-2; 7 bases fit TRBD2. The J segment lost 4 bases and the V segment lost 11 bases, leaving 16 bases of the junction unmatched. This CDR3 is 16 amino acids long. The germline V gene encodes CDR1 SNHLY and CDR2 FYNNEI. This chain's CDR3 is CAVWIRPGGATGELFF. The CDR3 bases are TGTGCCGTGTGGATCCGACCGGGAGGTGCCACCGGGGAGCTGTTTTTT.

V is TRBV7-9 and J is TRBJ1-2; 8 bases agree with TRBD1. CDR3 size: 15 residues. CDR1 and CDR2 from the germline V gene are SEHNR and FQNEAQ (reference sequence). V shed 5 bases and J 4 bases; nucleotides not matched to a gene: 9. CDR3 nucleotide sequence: TGTGCCAGCAGCCTTCCAGACAGGGGAAGCTATGGCTACACCTTC. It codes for CASSLPDRGSYGYTF.

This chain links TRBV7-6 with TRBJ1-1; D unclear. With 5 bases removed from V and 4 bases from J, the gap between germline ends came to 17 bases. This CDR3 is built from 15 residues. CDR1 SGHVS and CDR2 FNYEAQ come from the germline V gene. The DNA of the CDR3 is TGTGCCAGCAGCGAGGGATTAGGGAGTAGCACTGAAGCTTTCTTT. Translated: CASSEGLGSSTEAFF.

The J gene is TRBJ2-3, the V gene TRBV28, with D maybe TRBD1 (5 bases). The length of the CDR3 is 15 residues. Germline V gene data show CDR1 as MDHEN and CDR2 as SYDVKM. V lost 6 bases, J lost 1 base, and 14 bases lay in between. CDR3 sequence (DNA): TGTGCCAGCAGGGCAAGGGGTCTCGGCACAGATACGCAGTATTTT. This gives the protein CASRARGLGTDTQYF.